This T cell receptor beta chain is drawn from a study of blood T cell repertoires in COVID-19. On the study more broadly: Whether acute or convalescent, the COVID-19 samples came from the United States, Italy and Spain. PBMCs, B-cell-depleted T cells, or T cells were the source of the cDNA or gDNA that made up the material.

In assigning cohorts, the study relied on participant-reported clinical history. Donors in Cohort 3 who had recovered were those with two negative PCRs, healthcare professional clearance, or resolution of their symptoms. Looked up from germline, CDR1 is SGHKS and CDR2 is YYEKEE (reference sequence). V lost 4 bases and J lost 2, with 15 bases in between. The CDR3 is 15 amino acids. Profiled with immunoSEQ multiplex PCR; TCRdb holds only in-frame clones, not every one. The sample carries more than 350,000 clones, 75% to 90% recorded once. Sequencing input: PBMCs or T cells enriched from blood (not recorded which). The chain employs TRBV5-5 and TRBJ2-5; weak D call: TRBD2 (5 bases). The TCR comes from a man between 18 and 35 years old who had recovered from COVID-19. CDR3 DNA sequence: TGTGCCAGCAGCCCCACCGGGGTGCCTCAAGAGACCCAGTACTTC. Translated, it gives CASSPTGVPQETQYF.